The entry below gives a single TCR beta chain sequence along with its context. The antigen it binds to is not known. At one end the junction does not follow the germline gene, possibly because of a read error. According to the germline V gene (reference sequence), CDR1 reads DFQATT and CDR2 reads SNEGSKA. The CDR3 goes from the cysteine to the phenylalanine over 14 residues. The DNA shown is the 42-base CDR3, in frame from base 1. A constant-region primer and ProtoScript II reverse transcriptase were used to reverse-transcribe TCRbeta-specific cDNA from around 480 ng total RNA. The TCRbeta libraries were prepared through three rounds of nested multiplex PCR following a slightly modified ARM-PCR procedure. The first two PCR rounds used multiplex TRBV1-TRBV30 forward primers with a Cbeta reverse primer, each for about 9 cycles. Sample barcodes and Illumina adapters were added in a final 25-cycle PCR with Deep VentR polymerase. Before sequencing, amplicons between 200 and 500 bp were purified from gel using a QIAquick gel extraction kit. TCRbeta amplicons were sequenced on an Illumina HiSeq 2500 with 250-bp paired-end reads. Turning to the authors' computational methods: To recover full CDR3 sequences, reads were quality-trimmed using Trimmomatic v0.33 and paired reads were then merged using FLASH v1.2.11. MiGEC v1.2.1b assigned V, D and J germline segments to the rearranged TCRbeta sequences. Clonotype statistics and Shannon-Wiener diversity indices were calculated with VDJtools v1.0.0. To reduce sampling bias, subsequent analyses other than the diversity analysis used only the 250 most abundant clonotypes in each sample. TCRdb reran the public reads through fastp at Q25 and MiXCR, keeping productive beta chains. Rows merge per CDR3 protein into single entries with the most common DNA and genes. These V and J calls originate from TCRdb's pipeline instead of the authors' own analysis. For this sample the table gives about 190,000 distinct CDR3 sequences, of which around 85% were detected only once. Less than 20% of the sample is taken by the ten largest.

Without any cell sorting, total RNA and DNA were co-extracted from about 21-30 mg of bulk tissue using the AllPrep DNA/RNA mini kit. Roughly five patients with histopathologically diagnosed primary liver carcinoma underwent surgical resection in China between late 2015 and March 2016. At the time of sampling, the patients had chronic HBV infection and had not received any treatment. Each tumor was sampled at five spatially separated regions: the superior, inferior, left-lateral and right-lateral poles and the tumor centre. Histology showed that every tumor sample contained more than 90% viable tumor cells. Fresh tumor and adjacent tissue pieces were bisected; one half was stored in RNAlater at -80°C, the other sent for histology. This sample was included in a study of tumor-infiltrating lymphocytes in primary liver carcinoma (dated by TCRdb to 2016 to 2017). About the full investigation: Of the five patients (three men and two women, aged 30 to 69 years), four had hepatocellular carcinoma and one had combined HCC and intrahepatic cholangiocarcinoma. Agilent mRNA microarray profiling was performed on the 25 tumor region samples to relate TCRbeta repertoire diversity to the local molecular phenotype. Across five regions of each liver tumor, along with adjacent normal tissue and blood, the study brought together TCRbeta repertoire sequencing, expression microarrays and whole-exome sequencing. Each sample produced about 3.5 to 7.13 million productive TCRbeta reads, and read depth showed no significant difference between tissue types. High reproducibility was observed for the technical replicate repertoires, with mean shared-clone rates approximately 0.92 and correlation coefficients above 0.95. A total of about 35 specimens from 5 patients, comprising some 25 tumor regions, 5 adjacent noncancerous liver tissues and 5 peripheral blood samples, were covered by TCRbeta repertoire sequencing. The five patients had tumors staged T1-T3 N0M0, with maximum diameters ranging from about 4 to 10 cm.

Overall study results and their limits: Pairs of tumor regions showed greater repertoire overlap (mean about 35%) than tumor-adjacent pairs (roughly 17%) or tumor-blood pairs (roughly 15%), which is consistent with antigen-driven expansion. Because the samples were bulk and unsorted, CD4+ and CD8+ T cell repertoires could not be compared. With just four or five patients in the study, the authors point out that the findings should be validated in a larger study. Only about 7-24% of top clones were found in all five regions of a tumor, suggesting spatial heterogeneity of tumor-infiltrating T cells. A significantly larger repertoire fraction was made up by the top 250 clones in tumors than in blood (p = 0.039). Only the TCR beta chain was sequenced, which likely underestimates true repertoire diversity because unpaired alpha chains were not captured.

This TCR came from a middle-aged man with primary liver carcinoma and hepatitis B virus infection. The sequenced sample consisted of tumor tissue from primary liver carcinoma. The V gene is TRBV20-1 and the J gene is TRBJ2-1; 8 of the junction bases match TRBD2. The sequenced DNA is TGCAGAGCTAGAGTGCTAGCGGGCCAGAATGAGCAGTTCTTC. This gives the protein CRARVLAGQNEQFF.